This passage covers 11 T cell receptor beta chains from one sample sequenced in a study of CD4 T cells in relation to SARS-CoV-2 and coronaviruses. Libraries were prepared by immunoSEQ multiplex PCR; TCRdb keeps only in-frame clonotypes and omits some of them. The repertoire holds 41,000 or so clones, with more than 65% as singletons. Their antigens remain unidentified. Source material: naive CD4+ T cells from PBMCs, cultured in vitro. The subset is: naive CD4+ T cells isolated by negative enrichment. These receptors were taken from an adult with COVID-19.

This clone occurred once. The chain recombines TRBV11-2 with TRBJ2-5, with D unclear. The CDR3 spans 12 residues. The V gene lost 1 base and the J gene lost 5 bases, with 5 bases spanning the gap. Germline CDR1 is SGHAT and CDR2 is FQNNGV. In DNA, the CDR3 is TGTGCCAGCAGCTTAGTCGGCGAGACCCAGTACTTC. Encoded protein: CASSLVGETQYF.

The rearrangement joins TRBV3-1 (or the pseudogene TRBV3-2) to TRBJ2-3, with unresolved D. Trimming removed 4 bases at V and 0 bases at J, with 14 bases between. Germline V gene lookup returns CDR1 LGHDT and CDR2 YNNKEL (reference sequence). This CDR3 is 16 amino acids long. The CDR3: CASSPGRTTSTDTQYF. The CDR3 nucleotides read TGTGCCAGCAGCCCAGGACGGACGACTAGCACAGATACGCAGTATTTT.

This chain uses TRBV6-6 with TRBJ2-5; a weak D match, TRBD1 (6 bases). The CDR3 sequence is 14 residues long. Trimming took off 2 bases at V and 4 bases at J, with 11 bases between the two ends. Germline V gene lookup returns CDR1 MNHNY and CDR2 SVGAGI (reference sequence). The CDR3, as DNA: TGTGCCAGCAGTTACGGTGGCAGGGGAGAGACCCAGTACTTC. Its protein product is CASSYGGRGETQYF.

The rearrangement joins TRBV7-6 to TRBJ2-1; 12 nucleotides line up with TRBD2. Germline V gene lookup returns CDR1 SGHVS and CDR2 FNYEAQ. V was clipped by 6 bases and J by 5 bases; unmatched bases: 11. The CDR3 is made up of 17 amino acids. Written as DNA, the CDR3 is TGTGCCAGCAGTTGGGGGTCCCTAGCGGGAGGGCACAATGAGCAGTTCTTC. Translating gives CASSWGSLAGGHNEQFF. Full variable domain (outside the CDR3, taken from reference TRBV7-6 and TRBJ2-1): GAGVSQSPRYKVTKRGQDVALRCDPISGHVSLYWYRQALGQGPEFLTYFNYEAQQDKSGLPNDRFSAERPEGSISTLTIQRTEQRDSAMYRCASSWGSLAGGHNEQFFGPGTRLTVL.

This clone was counted once. The chain employs TRBV6-5 and TRBJ2-7; perhaps D is TRBD1 or TRBD2 (6 bases each). This CDR3 contains 14 residues. From germline, CDR1 is MNHEY and CDR2 SVGAGI. V lost 0 bases to trimming and J lost 3 bases, with 9 bases between them. DNA for the CDR3: TGTGCCAGCAGTTACTCTAGGGGGGTCTACGAGCAGTACTTC. This translates into CASSYSRGVYEQYF.

V usage is TRBV3-1 (or the pseudogene TRBV3-2) and J usage is TRBJ2-1; 8 bases agree with TRBD2. The CDR3 is made up of 15 amino acids. Germline V gene lookup returns CDR1 LGHDT and CDR2 YNNKEL (reference sequence). V lost 3 bases, J lost 8 bases, and 9 bases stayed unmatched. CDR3 in amino acids: CASSHHGTSNYEQFF. DNA of the CDR3: TGTGCCAGCAGCCACCACGGGACTAGTAACTATGAGCAGTTCTTC.

The chain carries TRBV15 and TRBJ1-5, with 8 bases matching TRBD1. The germline CDR1 and CDR2 sequences are LNHNV and YYDKDF (reference sequence). The CDR3 covers 15 residues. The trim removed 0 bases at V and 7 bases at J, leaving 5 bases unmatched. The CDR3 loop is CATSREQGVGQPQHF. CDR3 nucleotide sequence: TGTGCCACCAGCAGAGAACAGGGGGTTGGGCAGCCCCAGCATTTT. The full variable domain, with the rest looked up from reference TRBV15 and TRBJ1-5, is DAMVIQNPRYQVTQFGKPVTLSCSQTLNHNVMYWYQQKSSQAPKLLFHYYDKDFNNEADTPDNFQSRRPNTSFCFLDIRSPGLGDTAMYLCATSREQGVGQPQHFGDGTRLSIL.

The rearrangement joins TRBV12-3 or TRBV12-4 to TRBJ2-3; D gene ambiguous. The CDR3 sequence is 13 residues long. V gave up 2 bases and J gave up 8 bases, with 11 bases separating them. As DNA, the CDR3 is TGTGCCAGCAGTTTAACGACACCTTCTACGCAGTATTTT. Amino acid sequence: CASSLTTPSTQYF.

The CDR3 reads CASTRGAGSTDTQYF. The DNA for the CDR3 is TGCGCCAGCACCCGGGGGGCAGGTTCCACAGATACGCAGTATTTT. The V gene is TRBV5-1, the J gene TRBJ2-3, with D possibly being TRBD2 (7 bases). Germline V lookup: CDR1 SGHRS, CDR2 YFSETQ. This CDR3 has 15 amino acids. Trimming removed 6 bases from V and 2 bases from J, with 16 bases in between. Based on the CDR3 plus reference TRBV5-1 and TRBJ2-3, the full variable domain is KAGVTQTPRYLIKTRGQQVTLSCSPISGHRSVSWYQQTPGQGLQFLFEYFSETQRNKGNFPGRFSGRQFSNSRSEMNVSTLELGDSALYLCASTRGAGSTDTQYFGPGTRLTVL.

V and J are TRBV9 and TRBJ1-3; D uncertain. The CDR3 consists of 15 residues. Germline loops: CDR1 SGDLS, CDR2 YYNGEE. V was cut by 0 bases and J by 0 bases, with 7 bases left in between. CDR3 nucleotide sequence: TGTGCCAGCAGCGTAGCTACGGGCTCTGGAAACACCATATATTTT. Its translation is CASSVATGSGNTIYF.

CDR3 DNA sequence: TGTGCCAGCAGTGAAGGTGGTTCTCTTTGGGAGCTGTTTTTT. Its protein product is CASSEGGSLWELFF. V gene TRBV2 combines with J gene TRBJ2-2; D remains unclear. V was pared by 1 base and J by 9 bases, with 12 bases between. The CDR3 covers 14 residues. The germline V gene encodes CDR1 SNHLY and CDR2 FYNNEI.